The entry below gives a single T cell receptor (beta chain) sequence along with its context. This sample was taken from a study of blood T cell repertoires in COVID-19. Profiled with immunoSEQ multiplex PCR; TCRdb holds only in-frame clones, not every one. Of around 400,000 clones in the sample, 80% to 90% were seen once. Material: peripheral blood. The TCR was taken from a woman aged 55-70 years with COVID-19, enrolled during active disease.

The CDR3 here is CASSRTSLSYEQYF. The CDR3 DNA follows: TGTGCCAGCAGCCGTACGTCGCTATCCTACGAGCAGTACTTC. This chain uses TRBV7-9 with TRBJ2-7; D is uncertain. Per germline, CDR1 SEHNR and CDR2 FQNEAQ (reference sequence). This CDR3 is 14 amino acids long. The ends were cut back, 5 bases at V and 1 base at J, with 12 bases in the middle.